Reported below is one T cell receptor (beta chain). No cognate antigen has been identified for it. This record comes from a study of cytomegalovirus exposure and HLA in healthy donors (dated 2017 in TCRdb). For the study in its entirety: An earlier analysis of some 620 of the donors reported 250 to 300 Gb of sequence data and 95 million to 140 million unique TCR beta sequences obtained from roughly 170 million T cells. An early release covering roughly 580 HLA-typed donors comprised approximately 300 gigabases of sequencing data and around 80 million unique TCR sequences. Of the 300 to 500 genotyped donors, 65% to 90% were placed in the genetic ancestry cluster associated with self-reported Caucasian donors. The aim of the study was to test whether cataloging public T cell receptors could identify signatures of past pathogen exposure. The T cell repertoires of about 700 subjects were profiled by immunosequencing and related to cytomegalovirus serostatus. A separate validation cohort of approximately 120 different subjects was used in addition to the roughly 720-subject first cohort. High-throughput TCR immunosequencing, statistical association of individual TCRs with disease status, and machine learning were combined to predict cytomegalovirus infection status. A later analysis re-examined previously published TCR beta repertoires from just over 650 donors and added high-resolution HLA genotyping to investigate patterns of TCR occurrence. Rather than drawing on any new phenotypic data, the later analysis identified candidate immune exposures from TCR beta sequences and the way those sequences occurred across donors. To decide whether each TCR beta V gene segment behaved as functional or pseudogenic, an earlier analysis of some 600 of the donors relied on high-throughput TCR beta sequencing. Donor age, sex, ethnicity and CMV serostatus were compiled alongside the repertoire data. In a later genetic analysis, genome-wide SNP genotypes for about 55% of the roughly 700 donors were used, and that subset was treated as a discovery cohort. Every repertoire in the discovery cohort had been generated on one and the same sequencing platform. Both class I and class II loci were covered by HLA typing, at four-digit resolution. The number of donors typed differed by locus, with about 629-630 for A, B, C, DRB1 and DQB1, 522 for DQA1, under 610 for DPA1, and under 490 for DPB1. Five DR-DQ haplotypes were handled as single units for association and clustering because linkage in the cohort was strong. Among about 390 genotyped donors of the cohort, an average of about 240,000 unique TCR beta nucleotide sequences were sequenced per donor, roughly 18% of them non-productive. Study-level results and caveats: An earlier analysis of roughly 570 of the donors showed that most TCR beta V segments appeared in productive rearrangements either about 87% or about 30% of the time, which broadly matched IMGT annotations. A cluster of highly shared sequence variants was judged likely to be a technical artifact of the sequencing pipeline. Three of the identified cytomegalovirus-associated TCR beta chains were confirmed in vitro to be specific for cytomegalovirus antigens. In a later genetic analysis, fewer N-insertions in productive TCRs were reported among donors in an Asian-associated ancestry cluster than the roughly 700-donor mean. The study listed around 160 TCR beta chains as associated with cytomegalovirus. At a false discovery rate of 0.05, a later analysis linked around 17,000 TCR beta sequences to specific HLA alleles. CMV serostatus was the only immune exposure information available for the cohort. According to a later analysis, most CMV-associated TCR beta chains appeared to be HLA-restricted, and the HLA associations seemed to be driven largely by CMV exposure. A further reported finding was that TCR beta sequences accurately predicted the HLA-A and HLA-B alleles for most subjects in the first cohort. Only TCR beta chains were sequenced in this cohort, and the absence of alpha or paired-chain data limited detectable features. When HLA alleles, especially DR and DQ, strongly co-occurred, TCR associations were difficult to assign to individual alleles. In a later analysis, TCR association rates were found to vary across HLA loci, with the most associated TCRs seen for DRB1 alleles and the fewest for HLA-C alleles. Some IMGT-functional V segments, including TRBV6-2 and TRBV6-3, could not be distinguished by the 87-base-pair reads and were therefore excluded. According to a later analysis, parvovirus B19, influenza, CMV and Epstein-Barr virus appeared linked to several top co-occurrence clusters. In a later analysis, HLA-associated TCR beta chains showed more clonal expansion and lower generation probabilities than non-associated chains that were equally common. V-gene and J-gene trimming of TCR beta chains was associated with a missense DCLRE1C variant in a later genetic analysis, and the association was replicated in an independent cohort. According to the authors, the approach could potentially be generalized to other disease states and immunological phenotypes. In both the original and validation cohorts, the classifier was reported to diagnose cytomegalovirus status with high specificity and sensitivity. The earlier analysis of some 540 of the donors excluded some 15 rarely observed V segments, including chromosome 9 orphons, because counts were too low. Because HLA typing was missing for some donors at each locus, association tests included only the typed subset. While some public TCRs were present in many individuals, most TCR sequences turned up only very rarely across donors. Sequencing depth was assumed to be roughly uniform across donors in the presence/absence analyses, though that assumption may not hold. Correlated functional status among segregating V segments might be attributable to linkage disequilibrium, but an unknown experimental factor could not be ruled out.

The CDR3 spans 15 residues, from the cysteine through the phenylalanine. The kept DNA is CDR3 alone, 45 bases in frame from the first base. CDR1 and CDR2, per the germline V gene (reference sequence), are LNHDA and SQIVND. The junction shows trimming of 5 bases on V and 0 bases on J, plus 13 bases between the germline ends. The cohort comprised around 700 healthy bone marrow donors. All cohort members were sampled while nominally healthy, although unrecorded immune exposures were likely present. The donor tested CMV seronegative, placing the donor among the roughly 340 seronegative members of the cohort. Every donor gave a peripheral blood sample, and the peripheral blood mononuclear cells from that sample were used for TCR beta sequencing. Genomic DNA was extracted from the blood cell samples with the Qiagen DNeasy Blood Extraction Kit. Library preparation was by the immunoSEQ multiplex PCR assay. The multiplex PCR relied on a mix of 60 forward primers for TCR Vbeta segments and 13 reverse primers for TCR Jbeta segments. Amplification of the CDR3 region of rearranged TCR beta genes was performed with a multiplex PCR assay on genomic DNA. The Illumina HiSeq System was used to sequence the amplified TCR beta libraries as 87-base-pair reads. Processing in the source paper ran as follows. In a later analysis, approximately 74 million unique TCR beta chains were counted across the approximately 670 repertoires, and roughly 11 million of these chains were shared by at least two donors. Raw reads were error-corrected and collapsed into unique sequences by a nearest-neighbor algorithm in which closely related sequences were merged to remove PCR and sequencing errors. CDR3 sequences were aligned to IMGT reference sequences to assign V, D and J gene segments. For a sequence to be retained, at least a six-nucleotide match to both a V gene segment and a J gene segment was required. Rearrangements were called productive when the CDR3 lacked stop codons and stayed in frame with V and J; all others were non-productive. CDR3 was defined according to IMGT convention as the region running from the second conserved V-encoded cysteine to the conserved J-encoded phenylalanine. In an earlier analysis of roughly 580 of the donors, sequences lacking an unambiguous match to a single V gene segment were excluded. An earlier analysis of a few hundred of the donors called V segments functional above 56.7% productive rearrangements and segregating when the between-donor standard deviation exceeded 5%. To diagnose cytomegalovirus status from the catalog of TCR beta chain sequences, a statistical classification framework was built. In a later analysis, V and J genes were assigned by comparing TCR nucleotide sequences against IMGT/GENE-DB human TR gene sequences. In a later analysis, CDR3 sequences and most-parsimonious VDJ recombination scenarios were assigned using the TCRdist pipeline. In a later analysis, every TCR beta chain was defined by the combination of its CDR3 amino acid sequence and its V-gene family, and reads without a unique V-gene family were dropped. As a way to deal with suspected cross-contamination and a sequencing artifact, a later analysis dropped approximately 570 nucleotide sequences that were highly shared and had low generation probability. In a later analysis, a clonal expansion index for each public chain was calculated from normalized within-repertoire ranks of inferred template counts. In a later analysis, generation probabilities were computed using a VDJ recombination model fitted to out-of-frame rearrangements, and the results were checked against IGoR. In a later analysis, hypergeometric tests were used to score TCR-TCR, TCR-HLA and TCR-CMV co-occurrence, with a repertoire-size bias correction applied to TCR pairs. False discovery rates were estimated in a later analysis by permuting HLA or CMV assignments 20 times. In a later analysis, co-occurring TCRs were grouped using DBSCAN, with TCRdist sequence similarity added in when clustering inside HLA-allele-positive subsets. Repertoires with fewer than 30,000 or more than 120,000 public chains were left out of co-occurrence clustering, as were about five repertoires with anomalous nucleotide sharing. Imported from immuneACCESS, the table was reduced by TCRdb to in-frame sequences with V and J called. These copies leave out some clones; in studies compared against another copy, an unresolved V gene accounts for under half, and the cause of the remainder is not known. D and trimming were read from the DNA, whereas the V and J calls and clone size are those reported in that table. The sample has roughly 100,000 clones on record. The top ten hold 3% to 4% of the sample.

Specimen: PBMCs. The chain is encoded by TRBV19 joined to TRBJ1-1, with the D gene too uncertain to name. This TCR came from a woman aged 30 to 39 in good health and CMV-seronegative. The CDR3 in this case is CASSPRVMVNTEAFF. The DNA sequence follows: TGTGCCAGTAGTCCCCGGGTGATGGTGAACACTGAAGCTTTCTTT.